Given below is one TCR beta chain in context. In the original processing: In the immunoSEQ data, sequences were junction-only and lacked quality scores, so filtering differed. TCRdb's table, derived via immunoSEQ multiplex PCR, lists solely in-frame clones and lacks some. V and J calls and clone size are those listed in that table; D and trimming were worked out from the DNA. This table holds about 1,800,000 clones, about 95% found once. The entry originates in a study of shared clonotypes between healthy human individuals. In germline, CDR1 is MDHEN, CDR2 SYDVKM. CDR3 length equals 14 residues. The ends were cut back, 7 bases at V and 4 bases at J, with 16 bases in the middle. The naive CD8 population came from CD45RO-negative cells selected for CCR7, without terminally differentiated effector memory CD45RA+ cells. There were no recent acute infections or vaccinations among the donors, who were healthy HIV-negative adults. Every contributor of samples was a Caucasian grown-up residing in Nashville, Tennessee.

The receptor comes from a man aged 18 to 29 in good health. Source material: naive CD8+ T cells sorted from blood. The V and J genes are TRBV28 and TRBJ1-2; D is perhaps TRBD1 (5 bases). The CDR3 nucleotides are TGTGCCAGCAAGGGGACCGACATCCTCTATGGCTACACCTTC. Its translation: CASKGTDILYGYTF.